These 24 T cell receptor beta chains were all obtained from the same sample, sequenced in a study of T cells in Graves' hyperthyroidism and ophthalmopathy. Amplification targeted TCR beta CDR3 regions from RNA transcripts. The HTBI primer set was used in a first-round RT-PCR of the TCR CDR3. TCRdb redid the calling of the multiplex PCR reads with MiXCR, one entry per CDR3 protein. Of fewer than 350,000 distinct CDR3 sequences listed, over 20% are singletons. Sequenced sample: blood. The receptor source for this set is a woman between 45 and 60 years old with Graves' hyperthyroidism.

This clonotype occurred many times. V and J are TRBV11-3 and TRBJ2-4; TRBD2 agrees at 13 bases. The germline CDR1 and CDR2 sequences are SGHNT and YENEEA. V was pared by 3 bases and J by 3 bases, with 2 bases of the junction left unmatched. There are 16 residues in the CDR3. Written as DNA, the CDR3 is TGTGCCAGCAGCTTCGGACTAGCGGGAGTCAAAAACATTCAGTACTTC. This codes for CASSFGLAGVKNIQYF. Variable domain in full (rest from reference TRBV11-3 and TRBJ2-4): EAGVVQSPRYKIIEKKQPVAFWCNPISGHNTLYWYLQNLGQGPELLIRYENEEAVDDSQLPKDRFSAERLKGVDSTLKIQPAELGDSAVYLCASSFGLAGVKNIQYFGAGTRLSVL.

This chain links TRBV9 with TRBJ2-7; 9 bases fit TRBD1. The CDR3 is 15 amino acids. V trimming: 0 bases; J trimming: 4 bases; junction bases outside the gene matches: 5. Germline CDR1 reads SGDLS; CDR2 reads YYNGEE. The DNA of the CDR3 is TGTGCCAGCAGCGTAGGAGCGGGACAGGGTTACGAGCAGTACTTC. It encodes CASSVGAGQGYEQYF.

This chain links TRBV24-1 with TRBJ2-5, with D possibly being TRBD1 or TRBD2 (5 bases each). This CDR3 contains 14 residues. The germline V gene encodes CDR1 KGHDR and CDR2 SFDVKD. Trimming stripped 4 bases from V and 7 bases from J, with 15 bases between. The CDR3, as DNA: TGTGCCACCAGTGACACCGGGACCGCGGGGACCCAGTACTTC. Residues: CATSDTGTAGTQYF.

The V and J genes are TRBV11-2 and TRBJ2-5; 10 nucleotides agree with TRBD1. CDR3 size: 15 residues. Germline CDR1 is SGHAT and CDR2 is FQNNGV. The J segment lost 3 bases and the V segment lost 5 bases, leaving 6 bases of the junction unmatched. The CDR3 here is CASSKDRGREETQYF. The DNA for the CDR3 is TGTGCCAGCAGCAAAGACAGGGGGCGGGAAGAGACCCAGTACTTC.

This clonotype has a count of ten or more. The chain has TRBV2 and TRBJ2-7; D may be TRBD1 (6 bases). Trimming removed 4 bases at V and 2 bases at J, with 12 bases between. CDR3 length equals 14 residues. Germline V gene sequence: CDR1 SNHLY, CDR2 FYNNEI. The CDR3 DNA follows: TGTGCCAGCAGTGTCCCCGCAGGGGCCTACGAGCAGTACTTC. Amino acid sequence: CASSVPAGAYEQYF.

This clonotype has just a few counts. This chain connects TRBV12-3 or TRBV12-4 to TRBJ2-3; D gene ambiguous. Trimming pared 2 bases from V and 4 bases from J, leaving 4 bases between. This CDR3 spans 12 amino acids. The CDR3 protein is CASSLNSDTQYF. The DNA for the CDR3 is TGTGCCAGCAGTTTAAATTCAGATACGCAGTATTTT.

This clonotype was picked up many times. The chain combines TRBV20-1 with TRBJ2-7; D might be TRBD1 (5 bases). The CDR3 spans 13 residues. Trimming removed 7 bases at V and 4 bases at J, with 17 bases between. CDR1 is DFQATT and CDR2 is SNEGSKA in the germline V gene (reference sequence). The chain's CDR3 is CSVRSAGRYEQYF. In DNA form, the CDR3 reads TGCAGTGTCCGGAGTGCAGGGCGGTACGAGCAGTACTTC.

This clonotype was observed at least ten times. The chain couples TRBV27 to TRBJ2-1; 9 bases fit TRBD1. V was clipped by 4 bases and J by 8 bases; unmatched bases: 9. The CDR3 is 15 residues long. From germline, CDR1 is MNHEY and CDR2 SMNVEV (reference sequence). CDR3 in amino acids: CASSSATGGMDEQFF. The CDR3 DNA follows: TGTGCCAGCAGTTCCGCCACAGGGGGCATGGATGAGCAGTTCTTC.

This clonotype showed up many times. V is TRBV20-1 and J is TRBJ1-1; D unresolved. The V gene lost 5 bases and the J gene lost 11 bases, with 18 bases spanning the gap. Germline loops: CDR1 DFQATT, CDR2 SNEGSKA (reference sequence). This CDR3 has 12 residues. The CDR3 protein is CSAFISGRRAFF. The CDR3 DNA is TGCAGTGCTTTTATTTCCGGCCGACGGGCTTTCTTT.

The table lists this clonotype with many counts. The J gene is TRBJ1-6, the V gene TRBV5-1; TRBD1 aligns across 7 bases. The CDR3 has 16 residues. V lost 3 bases to trimming and J lost 8 bases; unmatched junction nucleotides: 11. Looked up from germline, CDR1 is SGHRS and CDR2 is YFSETQ. In DNA, the CDR3 is TGCGCCAGCAGCTCCGGCGGGACAGCGATTGATTCACCCCTCCACTTT. Translating gives CASSSGGTAIDSPLHF.

The sample holds many counts of this clonotype. This chain connects TRBV20-1 to TRBJ1-5, with D unclear. The CDR3 is 13 residues long. V lost 2 bases and J lost 4, with 9 bases in between. Per germline, CDR1 DFQATT and CDR2 SNEGSKA (reference sequence). The CDR3 coding sequence is TGCAGTGCTAGATTCGATAGAAATCAGCCCCAGCATTTT. Encoded protein: CSARFDRNQPQHF.

The chain is built from TRBV12-3 or TRBV12-4 and TRBJ1-2; D remains ambiguous. CDR3 length: 12 residues. V lost 8 bases, J lost 8 bases, and 15 bases lay in between. As DNA, the CDR3 is TGTGCCAGCGCTCAATGGAGGGCGGGCTACACCTTC. It specifies CASAQWRAGYTF.

This clonotype was counted a few times. The chain is built from TRBV7-8 and TRBJ2-6; no firm D call. The germline V and J ends were trimmed by 1 base and 2 bases, with 6 bases remaining between them. The CDR3 totals 15 residues. Germline CDR1 reads SGHVS; CDR2 reads FQNEAQ. The CDR3 sequence is CASSLDPTGANVLTF. Here the CDR3 DNA reads TGTGCCAGCAGCTTAGATCCGACTGGGGCCAACGTCCTGACTTTC.

This clonotype was seen at least ten times. This chain uses TRBV7-9 with TRBJ1-4, with 7 bases that match TRBD1. V shed 5 bases, J shed 8 bases, and the junction held 11 bases outside the gene matches. Germline V gives CDR1 SEHNR, CDR2 FQNEAQ (reference sequence). CDR3 length: 15 residues. Here the CDR3 DNA reads TGTGCCAGCAGCCCAGAGGGACAGCTAGGCGAAAAACTGTTTTTT. The encoded protein is CASSPEGQLGEKLFF.

There are many counts of this clonotype. V gene TRBV6-6 combines with J gene TRBJ1-2; a weak D match, TRBD1 (5 bases). Trimming removed 0 bases from V and 6 bases from J, with 14 bases in between. This CDR3 has 15 residues. Germline V gene lookup returns CDR1 MNHNY and CDR2 SVGAGI (reference sequence). CDR3 protein: CASSYSPGRPDGYTF. In DNA form, the CDR3 reads TGTGCCAGCAGTTACTCGCCGGGACGTCCGGATGGCTACACCTTC.

As concerns this clonotype: Germline and junction disagree at one end, which may indicate a read error. This sequence joins TRBV7-9 and TRBJ2-2; the D is unclear. The CDR3 loop spans 14 amino acids. Germline V lookup: CDR1 SEHNR, CDR2 FQNEAQ (reference sequence). The CDR3 sequence: CANSLGGYPGELFF. The CDR3 DNA reads TGTGCCAACAGCTTAGGCGGCTACCCTGGGGAGCTGTTTTTT. Full variable domain (outside the CDR3, taken from reference TRBV7-9 and TRBJ2-2): DTGVSQNPRHKITKRGQNVTFRCDPISEHNRLYWYRQTLGQGPEFLTYFQNEAQLEKSRLLSDRFSAERPKGSFSTLEIQRTEQGDSAMYLCANSLGGYPGELFFGEGSRLTVL.

This CDR3 reads CASSLVGGLTEAFF. CDR3 DNA sequence: TGCGCCAGCAGCTTGGTCGGGGGATTGACTGAAGCTTTCTTT. The J gene is TRBJ1-1, the V gene TRBV5-1; perhaps TRBD1 as D (5 bases). Germline V CDR1 and CDR2: SGHRS, YFSETQ. This CDR3 contains 14 residues. Trimming took off 0 bases at V and 5 bases at J, with 11 bases between the two ends.

There are many counts of this clonotype. The chain carries TRBV5-1 and TRBJ1-4, with 10 bases identical to TRBD1. CDR1 SGHRS and CDR2 YFSETQ come from the germline V gene. V was clipped by 5 bases and J by 7 bases; unmatched bases: 5. This CDR3 comprises 14 residues. DNA for the CDR3: TGCGCCAGCAGTCTGGACAGGGGGAGTGAAAAACTGTTTTTT. It translates to CASSLDRGSEKLFF.

The chain links TRBV29-1 to TRBJ1-2; unclear D gene. Trimming shortened V by 8 bases and J by 2 bases, and 9 bases separated the two germline ends. The CDR3 has 11 residues. The germline V gene has CDR1 SQVTM and CDR2 ANQGSEA. CDR3 sequence: CSCKDNYGYTF. The DNA of the CDR3 is TGCAGCTGTAAGGACAACTATGGCTACACCTTC.

In its sample, this clonotype was seen once. Given a much more abundant clone one base away, this may be a read error. The genes are TRBV2 and TRBJ2-4; unclear D gene. The CDR3 sequence is 14 residues long. The ends were cut back, 11 bases at V and 0 bases at J, with 14 bases in the middle. The germline CDR1 and CDR2 sequences are SNHLY and FYNNEI. CDR3 sequence (DNA): TGTGCCGGCCCACAGTCCCTAGCCAAAAACATTCAGTACTTC. Protein: CAGPQSLAKNIQYF.

This clonotype was detected only a few times. The rearrangement uses TRBV5-8 and TRBJ1-1; D call uncertain. This CDR3 spans 14 amino acids. The V gene lost 4 bases and the J gene lost 3 bases, with 13 bases spanning the gap. Germline values: CDR1 SGHTS, CDR2 YDEGEE. Written as DNA, the CDR3 is TGTGCCAGCAGCCGTGGACCTTCGGACACTGAAGCTTTCTTT. It codes for CASSRGPSDTEAFF. The full variable domain, in which reference TRBV5-8 and TRBJ1-1 provide the parts outside the CDR3, is EAGVTQSPTHLIKTRGQQATLRCSPISGHTSVYWYQQALGLGLQFLLWYDEGEERNRGNFPPRFSGRQFPNYSSELNVNALELEDSALYLCASSRGPSDTEAFFGQGTRLTVV.

This clonotype was seen at least ten times. The chain joins TRBV27 to TRBJ2-7, with D maybe TRBD1 (5 bases). Looked up from germline, CDR1 is MNHEY and CDR2 is SMNVEV (reference sequence). CDR3 length: 14 residues. Trimming left V 6 bases short and J 2 bases short, with 14 bases between. CDR3: CASSPRVQAYEQYF. Written as DNA, the CDR3 is TGTGCCAGCAGCCCCAGGGTCCAGGCCTACGAGCAGTACTTC.

This clonotype was picked up many times. V gene TRBV28 combines with J gene TRBJ1-1; TRBD1 is a possible D gene (5 bases). This CDR3 has 13 residues. Germline CDR1 is MDHEN and CDR2 is SYDVKM. V was clipped by 6 bases and J by 0 bases, with 8 bases between them. Written as DNA, the CDR3 is TGTGCCAGCAGAGACAGTTTGAACACTGAAGCTTTCTTT. It specifies CASRDSLNTEAFF.

This clonotype was observed many times. The chain employs TRBV3-1 and TRBJ1-6; no clear D. In germline, CDR1 is LGHDT, CDR2 YNNKEL (reference sequence). Trimming removed 3 bases at V and 11 bases at J, with 11 bases between. The CDR3 consists of 13 residues. CDR3 residues: CASSHSSDAPLHF. The DNA for the CDR3 is TGTGCCAGCAGCCATAGTTCCGATGCACCCCTCCACTTT.